The clone carrying this TCR beta chain has only a few counts. V shed 4 bases, J shed 6 bases, and the junction held 9 bases outside the gene matches. Germline V gives CDR1 SGHTS, CDR2 YDEGEE. This CDR3 contains 14 residues. The data were taken from a study of blood T cell repertoires in COVID-19. Method: immunoSEQ multiplex PCR; TCRdb's copy keeps in-frame clones and lacks some. The table includes hundreds of thousands of clones, approximately 88% detected once. The chain combines TRBV5-8 with TRBJ1-1, with TRBD1 identical over 7 bases. The receptor comes from a woman younger than 45 with COVID-19, enrolled during active disease. The sample was peripheral blood. CDR3 residues: CASSPYGQGAEAFF. In DNA, the CDR3 is TGTGCCAGCAGCCCCTACGGCCAGGGGGCTGAAGCTTTCTTT.